One and the same sample provided the 9 T cell receptor beta chains below, sequenced in a study of blood T cell repertoires in COVID-19. Sequencing used immunoSEQ multiplex PCR; TCRdb keeps in-frame clones, though not all of them. The table records approximately 75,000 clones, 83% of them present only once. Sequenced input: peripheral blood. These TCRs come from a woman older than 75 with acute or convalescent COVID-19.

V usage is TRBV2 and J usage is TRBJ1-1, with D possibly matching TRBD1 (5 bases). In germline, CDR1 is SNHLY, CDR2 FYNNEI. The CDR3 contains 11 residues. V gave up 7 bases and J gave up 11 bases, with 14 bases separating them. The CDR3: CASKMDIPAFF. The CDR3 DNA reads as TGTGCCAGCAAGATGGACATACCCGCTTTCTTT. Based on the CDR3 plus reference TRBV2 and TRBJ1-1, the full variable domain is EPEVTQTPSHQVTQMGQEVILRCVPISNHLYFYWYRQILGQKVEFLVSFYNNEISEKSEIFDDQFSVERPDGSNFTLKIRSTKLEDSAMYFCASKMDIPAFFGQGTRLTVV.

V usage is TRBV11-2 and J usage is TRBJ2-2, with TRBD2 as a possible D gene (6 bases). Trimming stripped 3 bases from V and 0 bases from J, with 8 bases between. Germline V gene sequence: CDR1 SGHAT, CDR2 FQNNGV. The CDR3 has 15 amino acids. CDR3 protein: CASSLSGSNTGELFF. The CDR3 coding sequence is TGTGCCAGCAGCTTGAGCGGGTCGAACACCGGGGAGCTGTTTTTT.

The chain recombines TRBV5-1 with TRBJ1-1; 9 positions match TRBD1. The ends lost 3 bases at V and 1 base at J; junction bases unmatched: 7. The germline CDR1 and CDR2 sequences are SGHRS and YFSETQ. This CDR3 spans 16 amino acids. CDR3 amino acids: CASSWGQGGANTEAFF. The DNA for the CDR3 is TGCGCCAGCAGCTGGGGACAGGGCGGGGCGAACACTGAAGCTTTCTTT.

This clone was counted only a few times. V is TRBV4-1 and J is TRBJ1-6, with TRBD1 matching 8 bases. The CDR3 runs 16 residues. The germline V gene encodes CDR1 MGHRA and CDR2 YSYEKL. J was trimmed by 4 bases and V by 0 bases; bases with no gene match: 2. CDR3 nucleotides: TGCGCCAGCAGCCAAGAGGGGACAGGATATAATTCACCCCTCCACTTT. This gives the protein CASSQEGTGYNSPLHF.

The chain has TRBV18 and TRBJ1-2; 8 nucleotides align to TRBD1. The CDR3 is made up of 17 amino acids. Trimming removed 3 bases from V and 8 bases from J; junction bases left unmatched: 17. The germline CDR1 and CDR2 sequences are KGHSH and LQKENI. The chain's CDR3 is CASSPAGISGTGRGYTF. The CDR3 DNA reads TGTGCCAGCTCACCGGCTGGAATATCCGGGACAGGACGCGGCTACACCTTC.

The J gene is TRBJ2-1, the V gene TRBV6-5; 7 bases map to TRBD1. Losses at the gene ends were 6 bases for V and 3 bases for J; bases not matched to a gene: 8. CDR3 length: 15 amino acids. The germline CDR1 and CDR2 sequences are MNHEY and SVGAGI. For the CDR3, the DNA is TGTGCCAGCAGGGCCAAGGGGGCTGGCTACAATGAGCAGTTCTTC. Protein product: CASRAKGAGYNEQFF.

This sequence joins TRBV6-5 and TRBJ1-5; TRBD1 is a possible D gene (6 bases). Germline V gives CDR1 MNHEY, CDR2 SVGAGI. The CDR3 loop spans 13 amino acids. Trimming took 7 bases from V and 5 from J, leaving 12 bases between them. The DNA of the CDR3 is TGTGCCAGCATAGGCAACAGGGATCAGCCCCAGCATTTT. Translating it yields CASIGNRDQPQHF.

The gene calls are TRBV5-1 and TRBJ2-1; perhaps TRBD2 as D (6 bases). From germline, CDR1 is SGHRS and CDR2 YFSETQ. The CDR3 is 13 amino acids. V was clipped by 0 bases and J by 9 bases, with 10 bases between them. Here the CDR3 reads CASSLGGDGEQFF. The CDR3, as DNA: TGCGCCAGCAGCTTGGGCGGGGACGGTGAGCAGTTCTTC.

V gene TRBV6-5 combines with J gene TRBJ1-6, with a possible D match to TRBD1 (6 bases). Germline lookup yields CDR1 MNHEY and CDR2 SVGAGI. V lost 6 bases and J lost 4, with 13 bases in between. CDR3 length: 15 residues. CDR3 nucleotide sequence: TGTGCCAGCAGCCCGAGGGGGGGGTATAATTCACCCCTCCACTTT. Its protein product is CASSPRGGYNSPLHF.